This T cell receptor (beta chain) is drawn from a study of T cell changes during pregnancy in multiple sclerosis. Sequencing used immunoSEQ multiplex PCR; TCRdb keeps in-frame clones, though not all of them. This table holds more than 35,000 clones, 70% to 90% found once. The CDR3 consists of 15 residues. In germline, CDR1 is SEHNR, CDR2 FQNEAQ (reference sequence). Trimming removed 5 bases at V and 4 bases at J, with 17 bases between. This clone was found once. The TCR originated in a female donor with multiple sclerosis, enrolled in a pregnancy study. Here the sequenced sample was CD8+ T cells from peripheral blood mononuclear cells, taken in the third trimester of pregnancy. The rearrangement links TRBV7-9 to TRBJ1-1; D remains ambiguous. The chain's CDR3 is CASSPRGGGSTEAFF. The CDR3 DNA follows: TGTGCCAGCAGCCCCCGAGGCGGTGGGAGCACTGAAGCTTTCTTT.